This paragraph reports one T cell receptor beta chain. The entry originates in a study of T cell changes during pregnancy in multiple sclerosis. Some clones are missing from TCRdb's copy, which holds only in-frame ones; the method was immunoSEQ multiplex PCR. The sample lists about 110,000 clones, roughly nine tenths seen once, with 1.5% in the top ten. The CDR3 has 15 residues. Trimming took 3 bases from V and 4 from J, leaving 13 bases between them. Germline V gene data show CDR1 as KGHSH and CDR2 as LQKENI. The rearrangement joins TRBV18 to TRBJ2-1; perhaps TRBD1 as D (5 bases). The specimen was peripheral blood, collected in the third trimester of pregnancy. This TCR came from a female donor with multiple sclerosis, enrolled in a pregnancy study. The CDR3 spells CASSPSATAYNEQFF. The CDR3 nucleotides read TGTGCCAGCTCACCGTCCGCGACAGCTTACAATGAGCAGTTCTTC.